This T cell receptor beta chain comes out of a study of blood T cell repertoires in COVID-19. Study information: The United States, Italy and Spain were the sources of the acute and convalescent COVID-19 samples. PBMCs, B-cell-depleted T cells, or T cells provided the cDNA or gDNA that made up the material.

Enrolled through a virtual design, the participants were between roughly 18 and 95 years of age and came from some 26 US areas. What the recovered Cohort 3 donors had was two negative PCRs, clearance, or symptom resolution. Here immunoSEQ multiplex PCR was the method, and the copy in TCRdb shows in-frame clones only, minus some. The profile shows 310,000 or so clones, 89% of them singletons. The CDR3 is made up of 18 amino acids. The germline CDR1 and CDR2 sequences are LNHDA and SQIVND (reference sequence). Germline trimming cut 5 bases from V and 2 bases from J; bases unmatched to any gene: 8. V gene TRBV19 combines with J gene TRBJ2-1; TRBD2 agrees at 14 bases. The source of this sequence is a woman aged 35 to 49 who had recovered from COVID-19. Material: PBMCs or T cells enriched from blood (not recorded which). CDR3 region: CASSPGTSGGATYNEQFF. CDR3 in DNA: TGTGCCAGTAGTCCCGGGACTAGCGGGGGCGCCACCTACAATGAGCAGTTCTTC.